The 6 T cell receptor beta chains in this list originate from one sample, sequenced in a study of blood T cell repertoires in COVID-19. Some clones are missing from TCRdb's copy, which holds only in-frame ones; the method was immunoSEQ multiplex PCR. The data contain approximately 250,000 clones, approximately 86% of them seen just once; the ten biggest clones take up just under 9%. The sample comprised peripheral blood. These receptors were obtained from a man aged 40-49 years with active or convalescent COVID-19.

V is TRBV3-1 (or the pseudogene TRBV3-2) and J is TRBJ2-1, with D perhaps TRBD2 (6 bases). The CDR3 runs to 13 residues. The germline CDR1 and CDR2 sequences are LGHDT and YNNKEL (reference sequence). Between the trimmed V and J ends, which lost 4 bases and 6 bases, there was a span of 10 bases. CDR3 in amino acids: CASSLTRSNEQFF. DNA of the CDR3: TGTGCCAGCAGCCTGACTAGGTCCAATGAGCAGTTCTTC.

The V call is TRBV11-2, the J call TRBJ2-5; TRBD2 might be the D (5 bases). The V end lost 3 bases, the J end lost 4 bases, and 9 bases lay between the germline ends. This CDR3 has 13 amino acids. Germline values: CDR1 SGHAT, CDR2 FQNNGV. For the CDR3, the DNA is TGTGCCAGCAGCTTTGGTAGCGTAGAGACCCAGTACTTC. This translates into CASSFGSVETQYF.

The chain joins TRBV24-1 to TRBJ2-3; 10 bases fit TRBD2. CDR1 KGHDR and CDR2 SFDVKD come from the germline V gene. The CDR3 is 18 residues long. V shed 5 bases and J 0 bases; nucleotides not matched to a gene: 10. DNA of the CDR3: TGTGCCACCAGTGCCCGCCCGGGACTAGCGACTAGCACAGATACGCAGTATTTT. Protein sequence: CATSARPGLATSTDTQYF.

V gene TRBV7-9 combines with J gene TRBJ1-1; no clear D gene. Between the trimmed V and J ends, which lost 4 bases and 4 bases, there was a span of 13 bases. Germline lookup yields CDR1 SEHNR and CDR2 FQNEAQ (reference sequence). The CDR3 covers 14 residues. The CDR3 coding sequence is TGTGCCAGCAGCTCGGAGGCGCCTCGCACTGAAGCTTTCTTT. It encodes CASSSEAPRTEAFF. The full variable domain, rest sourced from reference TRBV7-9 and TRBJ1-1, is DTGVSQNPRHKITKRGQNVTFRCDPISEHNRLYWYRQTLGQGPEFLTYFQNEAQLEKSRLLSDRFSAERPKGSFSTLEIQRTEQGDSAMYLCASSSEAPRTEAFFGQGTRLTVV.

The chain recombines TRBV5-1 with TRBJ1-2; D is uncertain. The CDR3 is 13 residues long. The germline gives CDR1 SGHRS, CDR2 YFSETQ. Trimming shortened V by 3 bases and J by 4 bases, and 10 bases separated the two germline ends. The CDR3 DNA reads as TGCGCCAGCAGCTCGGGAGGGAGCTATGGCTACACCTTC. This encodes CASSSGGSYGYTF.

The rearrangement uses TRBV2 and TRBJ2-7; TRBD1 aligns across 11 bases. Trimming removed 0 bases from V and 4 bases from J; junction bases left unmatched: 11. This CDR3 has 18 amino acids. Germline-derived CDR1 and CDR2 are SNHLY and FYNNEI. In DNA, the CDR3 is TGTGCCAGCAGTGAAGCCAACTCCGGGGGACAGGGGGGGTACGAGCAGTACTTC. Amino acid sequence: CASSEANSGGQGGYEQYF.